The present T cell receptor (beta chain) was sequenced within a study of radiotherapy plus CTLA-4 blockade in lung cancer. The CDR3 sequence is 14 residues long. V lost 0 bases and J lost 4, with 9 bases in between. Germline V lookup: CDR1 SGHRS, CDR2 YFSETQ. Profiling relied on immunoSEQ multiplex PCR, and the TCRdb table lists in-frame clones only, not all of them. The sample includes 90,000 to 150,000 clones, about four fifths of them seen just once. The sequence was obtained from a human donor with non-small cell lung cancer who had a partial response to radiotherapy plus ipilimumab. Sequences were derived from peripheral blood, sampled from a patient treated with radiotherapy plus ipilimumab. The chain recombines TRBV5-1 with TRBJ2-3, with D hard to call. CDR3 sequence: CASSLAVDADTQYF. The CDR3 coding sequence is TGCGCCAGCAGCTTGGCGGTAGATGCAGATACGCAGTATTTT.